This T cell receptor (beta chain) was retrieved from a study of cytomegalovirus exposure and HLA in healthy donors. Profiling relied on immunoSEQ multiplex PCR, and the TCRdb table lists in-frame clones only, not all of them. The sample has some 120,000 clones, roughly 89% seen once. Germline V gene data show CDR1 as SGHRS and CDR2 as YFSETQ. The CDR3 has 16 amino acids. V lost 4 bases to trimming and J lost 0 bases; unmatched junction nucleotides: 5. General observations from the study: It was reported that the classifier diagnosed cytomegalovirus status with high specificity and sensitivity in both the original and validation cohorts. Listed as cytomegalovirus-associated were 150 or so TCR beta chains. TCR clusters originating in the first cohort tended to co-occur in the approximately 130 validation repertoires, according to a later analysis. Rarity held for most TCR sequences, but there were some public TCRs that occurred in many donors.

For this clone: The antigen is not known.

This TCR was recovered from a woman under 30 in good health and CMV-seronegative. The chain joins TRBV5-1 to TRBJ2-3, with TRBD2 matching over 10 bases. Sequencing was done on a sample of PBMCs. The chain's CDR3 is CASSPGTSDSTDTQYF. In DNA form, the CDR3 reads TGCGCCAGCAGCCCCGGGACTAGCGACAGCACAGATACGCAGTATTTT.